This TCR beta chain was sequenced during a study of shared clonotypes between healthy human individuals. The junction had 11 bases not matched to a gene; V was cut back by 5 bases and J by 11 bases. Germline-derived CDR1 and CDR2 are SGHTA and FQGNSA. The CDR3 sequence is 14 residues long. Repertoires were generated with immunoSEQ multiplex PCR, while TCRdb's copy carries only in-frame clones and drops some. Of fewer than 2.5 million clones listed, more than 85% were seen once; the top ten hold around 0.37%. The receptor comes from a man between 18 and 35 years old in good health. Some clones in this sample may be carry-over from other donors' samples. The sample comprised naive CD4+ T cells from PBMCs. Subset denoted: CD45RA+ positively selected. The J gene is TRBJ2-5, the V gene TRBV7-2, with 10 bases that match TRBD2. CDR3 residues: CASSIRTSGTTQYF. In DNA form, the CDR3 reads TGTGCCAGCAGCATTCGGACTAGCGGCACTACTCAGTACTTC.